This T cell receptor beta chain derives from a study of OX40 agonist ivuxolimab in advanced cancers. Study-wide background: Head and neck, renal cell, melanoma or hepatocellular carcinoma were the cancers that dose-escalation patients had. Whole-study findings and limits: On average, CD8+ T cells showed a greater number of expanded clones than CD4+.

Autoimmune disease history or systemic immunosuppression was exclusionary. J gave up 2 bases and V 10 bases, and 7 bases lay outside the gene matches. In germline, CDR1 is MNHNY, CDR2 SVGAGI (reference sequence). The CDR3 consists of 14 residues. For this clone: What it recognizes is unknown.

Repertoires were generated with immunoSEQ multiplex PCR, while TCRdb's copy carries only in-frame clones and drops some. The sample carries 60,000 to 85,000 clones, roughly 90% recorded once. The rearrangement links TRBV6-6 to TRBJ1-5; 8 bases fit TRBD1. Sequenced material: CD4+ or CD8+ T cells sorted from blood, taken in a trial of the OX40 agonist ivuxolimab. The TCR was taken from an adult with an advanced solid tumor such as melanoma, head and neck, liver or kidney cancer. The CDR3 DNA sequence: TGTGCCACCTCTATGACAGGGGGCAATCAGCCCCAGCATTTT. Encoded protein: CATSMTGGNQPQHF.